This TCR beta chain was captured by sequencing in a study of early T cells in non-severe SARS-CoV-2 infection. A note on this clonotype: Antigen specificity is unknown.

Between the trimmed V and J ends, which lost 3 bases and 0 bases, there was a span of 9 bases. The CDR3 consists of 16 residues. Germline V gene sequence: CDR1 SEHNR, CDR2 FQNEAQ (reference sequence). One entry per CDR3 protein, called by TCRdb with MiXCR from the 5' RACE reads. The table lists approximately 50,000 distinct CDR3 sequences, 12% of them singletons. Findings of the study overall: VDJdb matching favored anti-spike CD8 responses, missing private and CD4 specificities.

The rearrangement joins TRBV7-9 to TRBJ1-6; D remains ambiguous. The receptor was derived from an adult who was a healthcare worker with PCR-confirmed SARS-CoV-2 infection or an uninfected control (not recorded which). This sample comprised whole blood, obtained at baseline. The CDR3 sequence: CASSLGRSSYNSPLHF. As DNA, the CDR3 is TGTGCCAGCAGCTTGGGCAGAAGCTCCTATAATTCACCCCTCCACTTT.